This T cell receptor (beta chain) is drawn from a study of blood T cells in healthy people across ages (dated by TCRdb to 2015 to 2017). As for the study more broadly: In model experiments, roughly one uniquely barcoded TCR beta cDNA molecule per two T cells was captured by template switching. Four age groups were formed from the donors: young (average about 17 years), middle-aged (around 41), aged (about 62) and long-lived (82). Using deep sequencing normalized with unique cDNA molecular identifiers, the study measured how TCR beta repertoire diversity changes with age. For two donors (one aged 18 to 30 and one aged 80 or older), the study analyzed two additional independent replicas of 1 million unique cDNA reads from the same blood draw.

Systemically healthy Caucasian individuals from Russia, some 40 in total and aged roughly 6 to 95 years, were included as donors. Roughly 10 milliliters of peripheral blood were collected from each donor into EDTA-treated Vacutainer tubes. PBMCs were isolated by Ficoll-Paque density-gradient centrifugation, with at least 6 million obtained per sample. Total RNA was extracted from PBMCs with Trizol reagent, with at least 6 micrograms obtained per sample. The percentages of naive CD45RAhigh/CD27high T cells were determined by flow cytometry on a PBMC aliquot from every donor. The method was 5' RACE. For sequencing, an Illumina HiSeq 2500 was employed. A second PCR of roughly 7 to 11 cycles was performed with a sample-barcoded 5' primer and a J-beta primer mix. A template-switch 5' adaptor carrying 12 random nucleotides introduced a unique molecular identifier onto each TCR beta cDNA molecule. At least 2.5 million CDR3-containing paired-end reads were obtained from each sample. First-strand cDNA synthesis was performed from all RNA using the Mint cDNA synthesis kit, with priming by a TRBC-specific oligonucleotide. After uracil-DNA glycosylase treatment, a first 18-cycle PCR used universal primers M1SS and BC2_uni_R on all cDNA. Regarding the original processing steps: Each sample was normalized by randomly selecting 1 million high-quality reads, each carrying a distinct molecular identifier. Reads sharing molecular identifiers were discarded rather than binned into consensus sequences. MiTCR, with a Q25 quality threshold and the strictest error-elimination algorithm, was used for CDR3 identification, clonotype clustering and error correction. Lower-bound total TCR beta diversity was estimated with a nonparametric unseen species model using Euler transformation. Using fastp trimming at Q25 and MiXCR clonotype assembly, TCRdb reanalyzed the public sequencing data and kept in-frame beta chains. Rows matching on CDR3 protein sequence are summarized as one entry with the most common DNA and genes. For this entry, the V and J calls and clone size follow TCRdb and not the study's own pipeline. Present in this sample are about 780,000 distinct CDR3 sequences, 20% to 30% of which were seen just once. The ten largest make up over 2.5% of the sample.

Findings and caveats that apply to the study as a whole: Observed TCR beta diversity per million T cells fell roughly linearly with age, and a significant reduction was already apparent by age approximately 41. Observed TCR beta diversity correlated strongly with the percentage of naive T cells measured by flow cytometry. Because profiling used bulk unsorted PBMCs, naive and antigen-experienced compartments could not be compared conclusively. Compared with the aged group, the long-lived group had more naive CD4+ T cells, fewer expanded clones and increased TCR diversity, a pattern suggesting age selection. Because donor CMV infection status was unknown, age-related changes in expanded clonotypes were potentially confounded. Total diversity estimates from one million sequenced T cells were considered lower bounds and underestimates.

This clonotype was observed a handful of times. Its specific antigen is unknown. Base quality data are lacking; no much larger clone is found one base away. This sample also appeared in a second study, on T cells of mothers and their children. As that second study puts it: Nine systemically healthy Caucasian individuals, comprising three mothers and their six children, were included as donors. cDNA synthesis consumed the entire amount of extracted RNA, loaded at 1.5 ug RNA in each 15 ul reaction. In the second PCR, the M1S primer added sample barcodes and 2-4 random nucleotides. More than 9 million TCR beta CDR3 reads were obtained from each mother, and about 3 million reads were obtained from each child. Thymic selection shapes the output of TCR recombination in a similar way in related and unrelated pairs, and inherited differences have a minor effect. Normalized repertoire overlap in related mother-child pairs was always slightly higher than in unrelated mother-child pairs, but the difference was never significant. Persistent microchimeric T cell clones were not detected, at a sensitivity of about 90 clones per million clonotypes. To look for features that set related mother-child pairs apart from unrelated individuals, the researchers ran deep NGS to compare the TCR beta repertoires of mothers and children. The mean age was around 40 +/- 4 years for the mothers and about 12 +/- 4 years for the children. After adapters were ligated using NEBNext reagents, the libraries underwent 100+100 nt paired-end sequencing on an Illumina HiSeq 2000. To prevent cross-contamination, the mother and child libraries were prepared a month apart and were sequenced in separate runs. Between roughly 450,000 and 2,000,000 distinct TCR beta clonotypes were identified per donor. Naive TCR beta clonotypes were estimated from low-frequency clonotypes matched to each donor's FACS-determined naive share, without sorting.

Material for sequencing was blood. This sequence originates from a boy between 10 and 17 years old in good health.

The bases read TGCGCCAGCAGCTTGGCCGGGTCTAACTATGGCTACACCTTC. This gives the protein CASSLAGSNYGYTF. In this chain, TRBV5-1 is recombined with TRBJ1-2; no D gene call is confident. CDR1 SGHRS and CDR2 YFSETQ are derived from the germline V gene. The CDR3 sequence holds 14 residues, the cysteine and phenylalanine included. Here the CDR3 DNA is all that survives: 42 bases in frame from base 1. A distance of 6 bases separates the germline ends of V and J, which lose 0 bases and 0 bases respectively.